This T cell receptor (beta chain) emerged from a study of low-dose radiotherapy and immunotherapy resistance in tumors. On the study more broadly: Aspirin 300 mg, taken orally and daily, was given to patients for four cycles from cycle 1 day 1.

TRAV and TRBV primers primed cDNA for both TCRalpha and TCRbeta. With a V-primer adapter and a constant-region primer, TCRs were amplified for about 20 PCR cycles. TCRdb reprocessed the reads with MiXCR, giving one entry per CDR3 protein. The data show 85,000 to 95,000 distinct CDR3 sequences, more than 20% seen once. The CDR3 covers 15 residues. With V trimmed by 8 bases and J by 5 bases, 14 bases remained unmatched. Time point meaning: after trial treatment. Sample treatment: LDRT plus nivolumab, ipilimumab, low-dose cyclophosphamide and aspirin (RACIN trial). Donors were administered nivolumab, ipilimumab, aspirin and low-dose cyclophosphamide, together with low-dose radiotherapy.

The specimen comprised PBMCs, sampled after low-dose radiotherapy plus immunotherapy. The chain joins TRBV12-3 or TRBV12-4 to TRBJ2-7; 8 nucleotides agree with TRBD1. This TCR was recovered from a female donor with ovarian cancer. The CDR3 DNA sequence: TGTGCCAGCGTGACGCGACGACAGGGGAGCAACGAGCAGTACTTC. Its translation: CASVTRRQGSNEQYF.